What follows are 23 T cell receptor beta chains derived from one specimen sequenced in a study of T cells in Graves' hyperthyroidism and ophthalmopathy. RNA transcripts served as the template for amplifying TCR beta CDR3 regions. When the TCR CDR3 underwent first-round RT-PCR, the HTBI primer set was used. TCRdb re-called the multiplex PCR reads with MiXCR, one entry per CDR3 protein. Of about 420,000 distinct CDR3 sequences detected, approximately 15% appear once; the ten largest clones hold 4% to 6.5%. Sequenced: blood. These TCRs come from a woman between 18 and 29 years old with Graves' hyperthyroidism.

This clonotype showed up just a few times. This sequence joins TRBV20-1 and TRBJ2-7; the D gene is possibly TRBD2 (6 bases). The CDR3 spans 14 residues. Germline CDR1 reads DFQATT; CDR2 reads SNEGSKA (reference sequence). V lost 0 bases to trimming and J lost 5 bases, with 14 bases between them. The CDR3 reads CSARDRASAHEQYF. The DNA of the CDR3 is TGCAGTGCTAGAGATCGGGCTAGCGCCCACGAGCAGTACTTC.

This chain uses TRBV2 with TRBJ2-3; perhaps TRBD2 as D (6 bases). CDR3 length: 13 amino acids. The germline V and J ends were trimmed by 7 bases and 6 bases, with 14 bases remaining between them. Germline V gene data show CDR1 as SNHLY and CDR2 as FYNNEI. CDR3: CASTASAPDTQYF. The CDR3, as DNA: TGTGCCAGCACGGCTAGCGCCCCGGATACGCAGTATTTT.

This sequence joins TRBV7-2 and TRBJ1-5; D remains unclear. V lost 5 bases and J lost 3, with 11 bases in between. The length of the CDR3 is 14 residues. Germline-derived CDR1 and CDR2 are SGHTA and FQGNSA. CDR3 coding DNA: TGTGCCAGCAGCCCTACAGACAACAATCAGCCCCAGCATTTT. Its protein is CASSPTDNNQPQHF.

There are a few counts of this clonotype. The V gene is TRBV7-6, the J gene TRBJ2-7, with D perhaps matching TRBD1 (6 bases). Between the trimmed V and J ends, which lost 3 bases and 0 bases, there was a span of 15 bases. This CDR3 contains 16 residues. Germline CDR1 is SGHVS and CDR2 is FNYEAQ. The DNA for the CDR3 is TGTGCCAGCAGCTTCGAGACAGGTCCGAGCTCCTACGAGCAGTACTTC. As protein: CASSFETGPSSYEQYF.

Many counts were recorded for this clonotype. CDR3 amino acids: CAWSWTGPEQYF. CDR3 in DNA: TGTGCCTGGAGTTGGACAGGGCCGGAGCAGTACTTC. J is TRBJ2-7 and V is TRBV30; TRBD1 aligns across 8 bases. Per germline, CDR1 GTSNPN and CDR2 SVGIG (reference sequence). This CDR3 contains 12 residues. J was trimmed by 7 bases and V by 2 bases; bases with no gene match: 4.

The sample holds many counts of this clonotype. The rearrangement joins TRBV20-1 to TRBJ2-1, with D possibly TRBD1 on 6 matching bases. Germline CDR1 DFQATT, CDR2 SNEGSKA (reference sequence). The CDR3 is made up of 15 amino acids. Trimming cost V 5 bases and J 1 base, with 15 bases left between them. This CDR3 reads CSAGRTAKSYNEQFF. The CDR3, as DNA: TGCAGTGCTGGCAGGACAGCCAAATCCTACAATGAGCAGTTCTTC.

This clonotype was observed at least ten times. This sequence joins TRBV7-9 and TRBJ2-1; 7 bases are shared with TRBD2. V dropped 4 bases and J dropped 0; count of bases not matched to a gene: 15. The CDR3 has 19 residues. Germline V gene lookup returns CDR1 SEHNR and CDR2 FQNEAQ (reference sequence). The CDR3 region is CASSSLRGRSGISYNEQFF. The CDR3 DNA sequence: TGTGCCAGCAGCTCGTTAAGGGGAAGGAGCGGGATCTCCTACAATGAGCAGTTCTTC.

Ten or more counts support this clonotype. The chain joins TRBV30 to TRBJ1-1; D ambiguous. V dropped 2 bases and J dropped 1 base, with 8 bases sitting between them. The germline V gene has CDR1 GTSNPN and CDR2 SVGIG (reference sequence). This CDR3 has 13 residues. CDR3 in amino acids: CAWSFRPNTEAFF. For the CDR3, the DNA is TGTGCCTGGAGTTTCCGCCCGAACACTGAAGCTTTCTTT.

This clonotype was seen at least ten times. The chain joins TRBV7-3 to TRBJ2-1, with 15 nucleotides matching TRBD2. Germline CDR1 reads SGHTA; CDR2 reads FQGTGA. CDR3 length equals 15 residues. The trim removed 8 bases at V and 4 bases at J, leaving 3 bases unmatched. The CDR3 nucleotides are TGTGCCAGCGCCGGACTAGCGGGAGGGTACAATGAGCAGTTCTTC. This sequence encodes CASAGLAGGYNEQFF.

This clonotype has at least ten counts. The CDR3 region is CSVAWGHGTEAFF. The CDR3 bases are TGCAGCGTTGCTTGGGGGCATGGCACTGAAGCTTTCTTT. The chain links TRBV29-1 to TRBJ1-1, with a weak D call TRBD1 (6 bases). The length of the CDR3 is 13 residues. V was pared by 4 bases and J by 4 bases, with 13 bases between. Germline assignment: CDR1 SQVTM and CDR2 ANQGSEA.

This clonotype has at least ten counts. The CDR3, as DNA: TGTGCCTGGAGCGTGAACTATGGCTACACCTTC. This sequence encodes CAWSVNYGYTF. The chain employs TRBV30 and TRBJ1-2; D gene uncertain. The V gene lost 3 bases and the J gene lost 2 bases, with 4 bases spanning the gap. Germline lookup yields CDR1 GTSNPN and CDR2 SVGIG (reference sequence). The CDR3 covers 11 residues.

The chain recombines TRBV19 with TRBJ2-3; a weak D match, TRBD2 (5 bases). CDR3 length equals 11 residues. Germline values: CDR1 LNHDA, CDR2 SQIVND (reference sequence). Trimming took 10 bases from V and 8 from J, leaving 13 bases between them. CDR3 in amino acids: CATSSAGTQYF. The CDR3 nucleotides are TGTGCCACCTCAAGTGCGGGTACGCAGTATTTT. The full variable domain, rest sourced from reference TRBV19 and TRBJ2-3, is DGGITQSPKYLFRKEGQNVTLSCEQNLNHDAMYWYRQDPGQGLRLIYYSQIVNDFQKGDIAEGYSVSREKKESFPLTVTSAQKNPTAFYLCATSSAGTQYFGPGTRLTVL.

This clonotype was counted ten times or more. This chain joins TRBV20-1 and TRBJ2-5; 9 bases fit TRBD2. There are 17 residues in the CDR3. CDR1 and CDR2 from the germline V gene are DFQATT and SNEGSKA (reference sequence). Trimming took 0 bases from V and 5 from J; bases not matched to a gene: 13. The CDR3 here is CSARDPYRGRVYETQYF. CDR3 nucleotide sequence: TGCAGTGCTAGAGATCCCTACCGCGGGAGGGTTTATGAGACCCAGTACTTC.

The rearrangement joins TRBV11-2 to TRBJ1-3; possible D gene TRBD1, 5 bases. The length of the CDR3 is 13 residues. CDR1 and CDR2 from the germline V gene are SGHAT and FQNNGV. Trimming pared 5 bases from V and 8 bases from J, leaving 13 bases between. The CDR3 DNA is TGTGCCAGCAGCCCGGGACCCAGGGACACCATATATTTT. Protein: CASSPGPRDTIYF.

This chain uses TRBV20-1 with TRBJ2-2; D tentatively fits TRBD1 or TRBD2 (5 bases each). V was shortened by 3 bases and J by 6 bases, with 8 bases between the two germline ends. This CDR3 contains 12 residues. Germline V gives CDR1 DFQATT, CDR2 SNEGSKA (reference sequence). The CDR3 DNA reads TGCAGTGCTAGGCCGGGACCCGGGGAGCTGTTTTTT. Protein product: CSARPGPGELFF.

In its sample, this clonotype was seen many times. The chain's CDR3 is CASSRRAGGADTQYF. For the CDR3, the DNA is TGTGCCAGCAGCCGAAGGGCGGGAGGCGCAGATACGCAGTATTTT. The chain is built from TRBV7-2 and TRBJ2-3; TRBD2 aligns across 8 bases. Trimming at V came to 5 bases and at J to 4 bases, leaving 8 bases not matched to a gene. The CDR3 loop spans 15 amino acids. Germline CDR1 reads SGHTA; CDR2 reads FQGNSA.

This clonotype was found many times. V is TRBV6-1 and J is TRBJ2-7; 7 positions agree with TRBD2. V lost 6 bases and J lost 1; bases outside the gene matches: 15. The CDR3 has 17 residues. Germline V gene data show CDR1 as MNHNS and CDR2 as SASEGT. The DNA for the CDR3 is TGTGCCAGCAGGCCCGCGGGAGTTCAACCTAGTTCCTACGAGCAGTACTTC. Translated, it gives CASRPAGVQPSSYEQYF.

This clonotype was observed many times. The rearrangement links TRBV7-9 to TRBJ2-1, with D perhaps TRBD1 or TRBD2 (5 bases each). Per germline, CDR1 SEHNR and CDR2 FQNEAQ (reference sequence). CDR3 size: 14 residues. V was shortened by 2 bases and J by 4 bases, with 9 bases between the two germline ends. CDR3 amino acids: CASSLRDGYNEQFF. CDR3 bases: TGTGCCAGCAGCTTAAGGGACGGGTACAATGAGCAGTTCTTC.

This clonotype was seen a handful of times. This chain connects TRBV3-1 to TRBJ2-3; D assignment may be TRBD1 or TRBD2 (5 bases each). V was pared by 2 bases and J by 5 bases, with 17 bases between. The CDR3 totals 16 residues. Germline V lookup: CDR1 LGHDT, CDR2 YNNKEL (reference sequence). CDR3 in DNA: TGTGCCAGCAGCCAACCCACCAGGACAAGCGGAGATACGCAGTATTTT. Protein sequence: CASSQPTRTSGDTQYF.

J is TRBJ2-7 and V is TRBV5-1, with D uncertain. CDR1 is SGHRS, CDR2 YFSETQ, per germline. The CDR3 spans 13 residues. V lost 4 bases and J 6 bases, leaving 14 bases between the germline ends. The CDR3 nucleotides are TGCGCCAGCAGCCCTGGGGTAGCATCCGAGCAGTACTTC. Residues: CASSPGVASEQYF.

This clonotype was observed many times. This chain connects TRBV28 to TRBJ1-2; 7 bases align to TRBD1. The CDR3 spans 16 residues. V shed 5 bases, J shed 1 base, and the junction held 10 bases outside the gene matches. Germline CDR1 MDHEN, CDR2 SYDVKM. CDR3 residues: CASSHATGFFNYGYTF. The CDR3 region has the DNA TGTGCCAGCAGTCACGCGACAGGGTTCTTTAACTATGGCTACACCTTC.

V and J are TRBV19 and TRBJ2-3, with 8 nucleotides matching TRBD1. Germline trimming cut 4 bases from V and 5 bases from J; bases unmatched to any gene: 8. The CDR3 totals 15 residues. Per germline, CDR1 LNHDA and CDR2 SQIVND (reference sequence). CDR3: CASSTTDRVIDTQYF. The CDR3, as DNA: TGTGCCAGTAGTACGACGGACAGGGTGATAGATACGCAGTATTTT.

This clonotype occurred many times. CDR3 in amino acids: CAWRQGLNTEAFF. The CDR3 coding sequence is TGTGCCTGGAGACAGGGGCTGAACACTGAAGCTTTCTTT. The chain uses TRBV30 and TRBJ1-1, with TRBD1 matching over 7 bases. The CDR3 has 13 residues. Germline V gene sequence: CDR1 GTSNPN, CDR2 SVGIG (reference sequence). Losses at the gene ends were 3 bases for V and 0 bases for J; bases not matched to a gene: 1. Based on the CDR3 plus reference TRBV30 and TRBJ1-1, the full variable domain is SQTIHQWPATLVQPVGSPLSLECTVEGTSNPNLYWYRQAAGRGLQLLFYSVGIGQISSEVPQNLSASRPQDRQFILSSKKLLLSDSGFYLCAWRQGLNTEAFFGQGTRLTVV.